These 14 T cell receptor beta chains originate from one sample sequenced in a study of blood T cell repertoires in COVID-19. Sequenced by immunoSEQ multiplex PCR; TCRdb stores in-frame clones only, minus some. The sample consists of a few hundred thousand clones, roughly 88% of them appearing once. The specimen sequenced was PBMCs or T cells enriched from blood (not recorded which). The origin of the receptors is a man younger than 35 who had recovered from COVID-19.

The V and J genes are TRBV7-3 and TRBJ2-1; D remains ambiguous. Trimming stripped 1 base from V and 2 bases from J, with 9 bases between. Germline CDR1 is SGHTA and CDR2 is FQGTGA. The CDR3 totals 15 residues. The CDR3 protein is CASSLNPLAYNEQFF. CDR3 sequence (DNA): TGTGCCAGCAGCTTAAATCCCCTAGCCTACAATGAGCAGTTCTTC.

This clone was picked up one time. The chain is built from TRBV2 and TRBJ2-2, with 8 nucleotides matching TRBD2. CDR3 length equals 16 residues. J lost 1 base, V lost 10 bases, and 11 bases had no gene match. The germline gives CDR1 SNHLY, CDR2 FYNNEI. The DNA of the CDR3 is TGTGCCACCGAAAGGCTAGCGGGTCAGAACACCGGGGAGCTGTTTTTT. Encoded protein: CATERLAGQNTGELFF.

The sample holds one count of this clone. The rearrangement joins TRBV5-1 to TRBJ2-5; 7 nucleotides align to TRBD1. The CDR3 is made up of 15 amino acids. The V gene's germline CDR1 is SGHRS and CDR2 YFSETQ. The V gene end was trimmed by 4 bases and the J gene end by 2 bases; junction bases not matched to a gene: 8. CDR3 in amino acids: CASSLRDSLQETQYF. The CDR3 region has the DNA TGCGCCAGCAGCCTCCGGGACAGTCTTCAAGAGACCCAGTACTTC.

The chain couples TRBV4-1 to TRBJ2-3, with a weak D call TRBD2 (6 bases). The germline V gene has CDR1 MGHRA and CDR2 YSYEKL. Between the trimmed V and J ends, which lost 2 bases and 9 bases, there was a span of 18 bases. The CDR3 covers 15 residues. CDR3 region: CASSQTGTPGVTQYF. CDR3 nucleotides: TGCGCCAGCAGCCAAACCGGGACTCCTGGTGTCACGCAGTATTTT.

V gene TRBV27 combines with J gene TRBJ2-2, with 9 bases identical to TRBD2. Germline CDR1 and CDR2: MNHEY and SMNVEV (reference sequence). This CDR3 has 15 residues. V gave up 6 bases and J gave up 1 base; unmatched junction bases: 3. The CDR3 loop reads CASRNSGRNTGELFF. The CDR3 nucleotides read TGTGCCAGCAGGAATAGCGGGAGGAACACCGGGGAGCTGTTTTTT.

The V call is TRBV27, the J call TRBJ2-7; 7 bases match TRBD2. Germline assignment: CDR1 MNHEY and CDR2 SMNVEV (reference sequence). This CDR3 comprises 16 residues. V gave up 0 bases and J gave up 3 bases; unmatched junction bases: 8. In nucleotides, the CDR3 is TGTGCCAGCAGTTTATCTTCAGCGGGGCGCCTCTACGAGCAGTACTTC. Translation: CASSLSSAGRLYEQYF.

The V gene is TRBV5-3, the J gene TRBJ1-1; maybe TRBD1 (5 bases). TRBV5-3 is an ORF for which the function is uncertain. V was pared by 1 base and J by 3 bases, with 7 bases between. This CDR3 is built from 13 residues. CDR3 nucleotides: TGTGCCAGAAGCTTGACAGGATACACTGAAGCTTTCTTT. It translates to CARSLTGYTEAFF.

V gene TRBV11-2 combines with J gene TRBJ2-1; 7 bases are shared with TRBD2. Germline CDR1 and CDR2: SGHAT and FQNNGV. The CDR3 runs 16 residues. Unmatched junction bases numbered 15, after V lost 4 bases and J lost 9 bases. The CDR3 coding sequence is TGTGCCAGCAGCTCGGAGAGGAGACTAGCCGACCCTGAGCAGTTCTTC. Amino acids: CASSSERRLADPEQFF.

The rearrangement links TRBV18 to TRBJ2-5; maybe TRBD1 (5 bases). CDR1 and CDR2 (germline): KGHSH, LQKENI. The CDR3 sequence is 14 residues long. Deletions cut 3 bases from V and 4 bases from J, with 12 bases between. The CDR3, as DNA: TGTGCCAGCTCACCTGGCTGGGGCGGAGAGACCCAGTACTTC. Translation: CASSPGWGGETQYF.

This clone came up once. The chain carries TRBV4-2 and TRBJ2-1; D perhaps matches TRBD2 (6 bases). Trimming pared 2 bases from V and 1 base from J, leaving 12 bases between. The germline gives CDR1 LGHNA, CDR2 YNFKEQ. There are 16 residues in the CDR3. The CDR3 nucleotides read TGTGCCAGCAGCCAACGACTAGAGGGTTCCTACAATGAGCAGTTCTTC. This translates into CASSQRLEGSYNEQFF.

A single count supports this clone. V usage is TRBV27 and J usage is TRBJ1-1; a weak D match, TRBD1 (6 bases). The CDR3 consists of 14 residues. V was cut by 6 bases and J by 1 base, with 12 bases left in between. Per the germline V gene, CDR1 is MNHEY and CDR2 is SMNVEV (reference sequence). CDR3 residues: CASSEGERNTEAFF. In DNA form, the CDR3 reads TGTGCCAGCAGCGAGGGGGAGAGGAACACTGAAGCTTTCTTT.

The J gene is TRBJ1-3, the V gene TRBV11-2, with TRBD1 matching 8 bases. Per germline, CDR1 SGHAT and CDR2 FQNNGV. This CDR3 has 16 amino acids. Germline trimming cut 1 base from V and 2 bases from J; bases unmatched to any gene: 4. CDR3 nucleotide sequence: TGTGCCAGCAGCTTAGTCAGGGGGCGGACTGGAAACACCATATATTTT. Its translation: CASSLVRGRTGNTIYF. The full variable domain, completed using reference TRBV11-2 and TRBJ1-3, is EAGVAQSPRYKIIEKRQSVAFWCNPISGHATLYWYQQILGQGPKLLIQFQNNGVVDDSQLPKDRFSAERLKGVDSTLKIQPAKLEDSAVYLCASSLVRGRTGNTIYFGEGSWLTVV.

This chain connects TRBV2 to TRBJ1-1; D is uncertain. Germline values: CDR1 SNHLY, CDR2 FYNNEI. This CDR3 spans 15 amino acids. The ends were cut back, 10 bases at V and 1 base at J, with 19 bases in the middle. CDR3 protein: CATRPPTTTNTEAFF. CDR3 bases: TGTGCCACTAGACCCCCCACTACTACGAACACTGAAGCTTTCTTT.

V gene TRBV7-8 combines with J gene TRBJ1-2, with D tentatively TRBD1 (5 bases). Germline V CDR1 and CDR2: SGHVS, FQNEAQ. With 5 bases removed from V and 7 bases from J, the gap between germline ends came to 20 bases. This CDR3 has 15 residues. This CDR3 is CASSTRQLWGGGYTF. For the CDR3, the DNA is TGTGCCAGCAGCACGCGACAGCTCTGGGGTGGTGGCTACACCTTC. The full variable domain, completed using reference TRBV7-8 and TRBJ1-2, is GAGVSQSPRYKVAKRGQDVALRCDPISGHVSLFWYQQALGQGPEFLTYFQNEAQLDKSGLPSDRFFAERPEGSVSTLKIQRTQQEDSAVYLCASSTRQLWGGGYTFGSGTRLTVV.